This TCR beta chain was captured by sequencing in a study of regulatory T cells in long-lasting Graves disease. Study-wide results and caveats: Under persistent disease, TRBV28, TRBJ1-2 and TRBJ2-5 were used preferentially.

Both iRepertoire HTBI primers and Arm-PCR of CDR3 regions were used to build the TCR beta libraries. TCRdb reprocessed the multiplex PCR reads via MiXCR and lists one record per CDR3 protein. The data contain roughly 420,000 distinct CDR3 sequences, about a sixth of them singletons. CDR1 and CDR2 from the germline V gene are MNHEY and SVGEGT. The CDR3 extends over 13 amino acids. V was cut by 2 bases and J by 4 bases, with 9 bases left in between. The time point was: newly diagnosed GD, antithyroid drugs for less than 3 months. PBMCs provided the RNA from which the TCR library was made. This clonotype was seen at least ten times. Antigen: not known. These data were also reused for a study on T cells in Graves' hyperthyroidism and ophthalmopathy.

The specimen comprised peripheral blood mononuclear cells (PBMCs), sampled at new diagnosis, from a patient treated with antithyroid drugs. The receptor comes from a woman aged 25 to 39 with Graves disease. This chain joins TRBV6-2 or TRBV6-3 and TRBJ2-7; D is unclear. In DNA form, the CDR3 reads TGTGCCAGCAGTTACCTGGAAGTTTACGAGCAGTACTTC. This translates into CASSYLEVYEQYF.